Only a few counts were recorded for the clone carrying this TCR beta chain. Its antigen remains unknown. Samples came from healthy bone marrow donors. The PCR used 60 Vbeta and 13 Jbeta primers. Repertoires were generated with immunoSEQ multiplex PCR, while TCRdb's copy carries only in-frame clones and drops some. Among some 130,000 clones listed, around 81% were seen once. The CDR3 consists of 15 residues. CDR1 is SGHNT and CDR2 is YYREEE in the germline V gene (reference sequence). V lost 4 bases and J 2 bases, leaving 12 bases between the germline ends. This sample was included in a study of cytomegalovirus exposure and HLA in healthy donors. Findings of the study overall: With further analysis later on, most CMV-associated TCR beta chains appeared HLA-restricted.

The rearrangement uses TRBV5-4 and TRBJ2-2; D is unclear. The sample was PBMCs. The receptor's source is a woman aged 45 to 65 in good health and CMV-seronegative. CDR3 nucleotides: TGTGCCAGCAGCCGTGCTACCGCTAACACCGGGGAGCTGTTTTTT. Protein product: CASSRATANTGELFF.